This entry is about one TCR beta chain. TCRdb's table, derived via immunoSEQ multiplex PCR, lists solely in-frame clones and lacks some. The data contain more than 150,000 clones, approximately 94% of them seen just once; the ten biggest clones take up roughly 1.7%. This specimen belongs to a study of T cell responses to AZD1222 COVID-19 vaccine. From germline, CDR1 is SGHDT and CDR2 YYEEEE. The CDR3 spans 14 residues. The J segment lost 3 bases and the V segment lost 2 bases, leaving 3 bases of the junction unmatched. Second-dose intervals near 4 or 12 weeks were combined. This receptor was identified in an adult who received the AZD1222 COVID-19 vaccine. The chain uses TRBV5-6 and TRBJ1-2, with 8 nucleotides matching TRBD1. Sequencing used peripheral blood, obtained 28 days after the second AZD1222 dose. CDR3 nucleotides: TGTGCCAGCAGCTTCTTGGACAGGGACTATGGCTACACCTTC. Protein: CASSFLDRDYGYTF. The full variable domain, completed using reference TRBV5-6 and TRBJ1-2, is DAGVTQSPTHLIKTRGQQVTLRCSPKSGHDTVSWYQQALGQGPQFIFQYYEEEERQRGNFPDRFSGHQFPNYSSELNVNALLLGDSALYLCASSFLDRDYGYTFGSGTRLTVV.